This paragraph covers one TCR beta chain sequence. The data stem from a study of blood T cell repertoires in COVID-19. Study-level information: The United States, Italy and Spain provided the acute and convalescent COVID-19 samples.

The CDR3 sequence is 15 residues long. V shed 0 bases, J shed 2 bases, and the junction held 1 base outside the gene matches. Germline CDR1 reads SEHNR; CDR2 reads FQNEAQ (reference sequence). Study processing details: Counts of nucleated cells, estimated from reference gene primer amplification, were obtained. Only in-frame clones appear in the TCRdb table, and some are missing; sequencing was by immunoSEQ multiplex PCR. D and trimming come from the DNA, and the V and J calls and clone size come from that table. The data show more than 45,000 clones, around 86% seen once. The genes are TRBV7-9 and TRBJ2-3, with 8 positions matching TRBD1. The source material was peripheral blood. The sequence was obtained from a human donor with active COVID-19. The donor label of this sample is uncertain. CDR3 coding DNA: TGTGCCAGCAGCTTAGCCAGGGGGCACACAGATACGCAGTATTTT. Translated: CASSLARGHTDTQYF.